This is a list of T cell receptor beta chains from one sample in a study of cytomegalovirus exposure and HLA in healthy donors. Generated by immunoSEQ multiplex PCR, the TCRdb table keeps only in-frame clones and is missing some. The data hold 90,000 to 110,000 clones, with 75% to 85% observed a single time. Sequencing was carried out using PBMCs. Every receptor here comes from a man aged 25 to 40 in good health and CMV-seronegative. The CDR3 runs from the conserved cysteine through the conserved F or W. D genes are given only for firm matches. Clone size is stated in some rows and not others, as once, few, many or a class when expanded.

TRBD2	.	TRBV5-1	TRBJ2-7	TGCGCCAGCAGCTTGGGGGGACTAGTCCCTTACGAGCAGTACTTC	CASSLGGLVPYEQYF
TRBD1	.	TRBV6-4	TRBJ1-2	TGTGCCAGCAGTGACCGACAGGGCTCCTATGGCTACACCTTC	CASSDRQGSYGYTF
.	.	TRBV5-1	TRBJ1-1	TGCGCCAGCAGCTTACAGGGGAACACTGAAGCTTTCTTT	CASSLQGNTEAFF
.	.	TRBV5-8	TRBJ1-5	TGTGCCAGCAGCCACCGGGACTTCAATCAGCCCCAGCATTTT	CASSHRDFNQPQHF
.	.	TRBV7-9	TRBJ1-2	TGTTCCAGCAGCTCTCCCGATGGCTACACCTTC	CSSSSPDGYTF
.	.	TRBV6-1	TRBJ1-1	TGTGCCAGCACGGGACACATCAACACTGAAGCTTTCTTT	CASTGHINTEAFF
.	.	TRBV9	TRBJ2-7	TGTGCCAGCAGCCTACGTTGGGCAAGTGACGAGCAGTACTTC	CASSLRWASDEQYF
TRBD2	.	TRBV6-1	TRBJ2-5	TGTGCCAGCAGTGACCATAGCGGGGGGGGTTCGGAGACCCAGTACTTC	CASSDHSGGGSETQYF
.	.	TRBV7-6	TRBJ1-3	TGTGCCAGCAGCGGAACAGGGTCTGGAAACACCATATATTTT	CASSGTGSGNTIYF
TRBD2	.	TRBV5-1	TRBJ2-1	TGCGCCAGCAGCTTGGAACTAGCGGGAGCTAGTGAGCAGTTCTTC	CASSLELAGASEQFF
TRBD1	.	TRBV5-6	TRBJ2-7	TGTGCCAGCAGTATCGGGACAGGGTACGAGCAGTACTTC	CASSIGTGYEQYF
TRBD1	.	TRBV18	TRBJ2-1	TGTGCCAGCTCACCACGAGGACAGGGAACCTACAATGAGCAGTTCTTC	CASSPRGQGTYNEQFF
.	.	TRBV6-1	TRBJ2-7	TGTGCCAGCAGTGACCCGGGTCTCCCAGGGTTGGAGCAGTACTTC	CASSDPGLPGLEQYF
.	few	TRBV7-2	TRBJ2-7	TGTGCCAGCAGCCCCGTACAGGGCTACGAGCAGTACTTC	CASSPVQGYEQYF
.	.	TRBV29-1	TRBJ1-2	TGCAGCGTTGAGAAACATTTCACGGGGACAGGCTACACCTTC	CSVEKHFTGTGYTF
.	.	TRBV28	TRBJ1-5	TGTGCCAGCGGACAAGGAGGGTGGCAGCCCCAGCATTTT	CASGQGGWQPQHF
TRBD1	few	TRBV6-5	TRBJ1-5	TGTGCCAGCAGCAGGACAGGGGGTCAGCCCCAGCATTTT	CASSRTGGQPQHF
.	few	TRBV10-2	TRBJ2-4	TGCGCCAGCAGTGAGGAGGACATTCAGTACTTC	CASSEEDIQYF
TRBD2	.	TRBV5-1	TRBJ2-2	TGCGCCAGCAGCCCCTCGGCGGGGGACACCGGGGAGCTGTTTTTT	CASSPSAGDTGELFF
.	.	TRBV7-9	TRBJ1-1	TGTGCCAGCAGCTTAATTGACAGATCGAACACTGAAGCTTTCTTT	CASSLIDRSNTEAFF
TRBD2	.	TRBV6-6	TRBJ2-7	TGTGCCAGCATTAGGACAGTCGGCGGGGGGGCCTACGAGCAGTACTTC	CASIRTVGGGAYEQYF
.	.	TRBV5-6	TRBJ1-5	TGTGCCAGCAGCCGGGGTAGCAATCAGCCCCAGCATTTT	CASSRGSNQPQHF
.	.	TRBV7-2	TRBJ2-7	TGTGCCAGCAGCGAAAGATTAGGGGAAAGGGTCGAGCAGTACTTC	CASSERLGERVEQYF
TRBD1	.	TRBV19	TRBJ2-1	TGTGCCAGTAGTTATGGTTGGGACAGGGGATCCAATGAGCAGTTCTTC	CASSYGWDRGSNEQFF
.	.	TRBV18	TRBJ1-4	TGTGCCAGCTCGATACCGGGGGGGTATGAAAAACTGTTTTTT	CASSIPGGYEKLFF
TRBD1	.	TRBV28	TRBJ1-5	TGTGCCAGCAGCTGGGACAGGGGATTCCAGCCCCAGCATTTT	CASSWDRGFQPQHF
.	.	TRBV6-5	TRBJ1-3	TGTGCCAGCAGCTTCGACAGTCTTACGAGAAACACCATATATTTT	CASSFDSLTRNTIYF
TRBD1	once	TRBV5-1	TRBJ1-2	TGCGCCAGCAGCTGGGACAGGGGGGATGTCTATGGCTACACCTTC	CASSWDRGDVYGYTF
.	.	TRBV30	TRBJ2-3	TGTGCCTGGGCGGACAGCGCAGATACGCAGTATTTT	CAWADSADTQYF
.	.	TRBV9	TRBJ1-2	TGTGCCAGCAGCCTCAGGGGAACTAACTATGGCTACACCTTC	CASSLRGTNYGYTF
.	.	TRBV7-2	TRBJ2-3	TGTGCCAGCAGCTTAATTTTCGGGGGAACAGATACGCAGTATTTT	CASSLIFGGTDTQYF
TRBD2	.	TRBV29-1	TRBJ2-3	TGCAGCTCGGGGGGGACTAGCGGTACCACAGATACGCAGTATTTT	CSSGGTSGTTDTQYF
.	.	TRBV21-1	TRBJ2-7	TGTGCCAGCAGCAAAGGAGGGGCGGGGGAGCAGTACTTC	CASSKGGAGEQYF
.	.	TRBV5-1	TRBJ2-6	TGCGCCAGCAGCTTCGGGAGCTCTGGGGCCAACGTCCTGACTTTC	CASSFGSSGANVLTF
.	once	TRBV30	TRBJ1-5	TGTGCCTGGAGTCGGAGGGATTGGTATAGCAATCAGCCCCAGCATTTT	CAWSRRDWYSNQPQHF
TRBD1	once	TRBV11-1	TRBJ2-7	TGTGCCAGCAGCTTTAGACAGGGGCGCACCTACGAGCAGTACTTC	CASSFRQGRTYEQYF
TRBD1	.	TRBV5-4	TRBJ2-6	TGTGCCAGCAGCTTGGTTACGGGGACAGGGTCTCCCTCTGGGGCCAACGTCCTGACTTTC	CASSLVTGTGSPSGANVLTF
.	.	TRBV7-2	TRBJ1-6	TGTGCCAGCAGCTTTTCACCAGGGGCACCCTATAATTCACCCCTCCACTTT	CASSFSPGAPYNSPLHF
TRBD1	.	TRBV19	TRBJ1-4	TGTGCCAGTAGTATCGGGGGACAGGGCACAGAAAAACTGTTTTTT	CASSIGGQGTEKLFF
TRBD2	.	TRBV19	TRBJ2-4	TGTGCCAGTAGTATGAGTGGCGGGAGGGCCACCCGAGCCAAAAACATTCAGTACTTC	CASSMSGGRATRAKNIQYF
TRBD1	.	TRBV6-6	TRBJ1-2	TGTGCCAGCAGTTTTAGACAGGGGAACTATGGCTACACCTTC	CASSFRQGNYGYTF
.	.	TRBV5-8	TRBJ2-3	TGTGCCAGCAGCTTGGAGGGGGTAACAGATACGCAGTATTTT	CASSLEGVTDTQYF
TRBD2	once	TRBV4-2	TRBJ2-2	TGTGCCAGCAGCCAAAGAGGACTAGTCAACACCGGGGAGCTGTTTTTT	CASSQRGLVNTGELFF
.	.	TRBV7-2	TRBJ1-1	TGTGCCAGCAGCTTCCTTGGAGCAGGGCACACTGAAGCTTTCTTT	CASSFLGAGHTEAFF
.	.	TRBV11-2	TRBJ2-3	TGTGCCAGCAGCTTAGGCGCTAGCGTAGCAGATACGCAGTATTTT	CASSLGASVADTQYF
.	.	TRBV4-3	TRBJ2-7	TGCGCCAGCAGCCAAGAACACCGAAAATTCTCCTACGAGCAGTACTTC	CASSQEHRKFSYEQYF
.	.	TRBV19	TRBJ2-3	TGTGCCAGTACCACCCCTGGACTGGTGAATACGCAGTATTTT	CASTTPGLVNTQYF
.	.	TRBV2	TRBJ2-7	TGTGCCAGCCGGGACACAAACTACGAGCAGTACTTC	CASRDTNYEQYF
TRBD1	.	TRBV9	TRBJ2-5	TGTGCCAGCAGCGCCGGGACAGGGGGCGGTGGGGAGACCCAGTACTTC	CASSAGTGGGGETQYF
.	.	TRBV4-2	TRBJ2-3	TGTGCCAGCAGCCAAGAGAGAGACAGCCAATCAGATACGCAGTATTTT	CASSQERDSQSDTQYF
.	.	TRBV6-5	TRBJ1-1	TGTGCCAGCAGTTACGGGGGCCCTTTGGCTGAAGCTTTCTTT	CASSYGGPLAEAFF
TRBD1	.	TRBV18	TRBJ1-2	TGTGCCAGCTCACCGAGCCTACAGGGGAGCTATGGCTACACCTTC	CASSPSLQGSYGYTF